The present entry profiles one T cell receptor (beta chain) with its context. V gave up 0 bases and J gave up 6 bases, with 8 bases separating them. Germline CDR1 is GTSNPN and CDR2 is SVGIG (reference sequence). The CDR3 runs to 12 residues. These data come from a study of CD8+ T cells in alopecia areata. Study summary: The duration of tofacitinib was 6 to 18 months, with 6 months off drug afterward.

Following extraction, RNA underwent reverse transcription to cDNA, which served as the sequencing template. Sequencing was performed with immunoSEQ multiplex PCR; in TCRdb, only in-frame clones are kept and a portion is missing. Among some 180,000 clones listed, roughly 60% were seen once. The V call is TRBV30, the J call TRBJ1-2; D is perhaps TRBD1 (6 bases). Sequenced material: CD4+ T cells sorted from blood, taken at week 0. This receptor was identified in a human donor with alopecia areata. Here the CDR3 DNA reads TGTGCCTGGAGTGTGGGGGGCAATGGCTACACCTTC. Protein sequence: CAWSVGGNGYTF.